This T cell receptor beta chain was obtained from a study of OX40 agonist ivuxolimab in advanced cancers. In the study overall: Participants could have had prior anti-PD-1, anti-PD-L1 or anti-CTLA-4 therapy, and roughly 39% had some.

Germline-derived CDR1 and CDR2 are LGHNA and YSLEER. V trimming: 0 bases; J trimming: 3 bases; junction bases outside the gene matches: 12. The CDR3 has 19 amino acids. Generated by immunoSEQ multiplex PCR, the TCRdb table keeps only in-frame clones and is missing some. Among approximately 15,000 clones listed, about 88% were seen once. The sample consisted of CD4+ or CD8+ T cells sorted from blood, taken in a trial of the OX40 agonist ivuxolimab. The clonotype comes from an adult with an advanced solid tumor such as melanoma, head and neck, liver or kidney cancer. The gene calls are TRBV4-3 and TRBJ2-1; the match to TRBD2 covers 9 bases. The DNA for the CDR3 is TGCGCCAGCAGCCAAGACGGGAATGCGGCGGGAGGGAGCTACAATGAGCAGTTCTTC. Its translation: CASSQDGNAAGGSYNEQFF.